Below, one T cell receptor beta chain is given with its context. Its antigen remains unidentified. PCR involved 60 Vbeta and 13 Jbeta primers. Repertoires were generated with immunoSEQ multiplex PCR, while TCRdb's copy carries only in-frame clones and drops some. This table has about 200,000 clones, around 79% appearing once. The data belong to a study of cytomegalovirus exposure and HLA in healthy donors. At the level of the study: As released early, the data held about 85 million unique TCRs from HLA-typed donors.

This CDR3 comprises 12 residues. The V end lost 5 bases, the J end lost 11 bases, and 15 bases lay between the germline ends. CDR1 SEHNR and CDR2 FQNEAQ come from the germline V gene (reference sequence). Study outcomes and limitations: In a later analysis, TCR beta V- and J-gene trimming was associated with a missense DCLRE1C variant. The majority of CMV-associated TCR beta chains were reported as apparently HLA-restricted in a later analysis. According to the study, roughly 160 TCR beta chains were cytomegalovirus-associated.

Sequenced: PBMCs. The receptor's source is a girl aged 10-17 years in good health and CMV-seropositive. The genes are TRBV7-9 and TRBJ2-5; maybe TRBD1 (5 bases). The CDR3 here is CASSGQGWSQYF. The CDR3 region has the DNA TGTGCCAGCAGCGGGCAGGGTTGGTCTCAGTACTTC.